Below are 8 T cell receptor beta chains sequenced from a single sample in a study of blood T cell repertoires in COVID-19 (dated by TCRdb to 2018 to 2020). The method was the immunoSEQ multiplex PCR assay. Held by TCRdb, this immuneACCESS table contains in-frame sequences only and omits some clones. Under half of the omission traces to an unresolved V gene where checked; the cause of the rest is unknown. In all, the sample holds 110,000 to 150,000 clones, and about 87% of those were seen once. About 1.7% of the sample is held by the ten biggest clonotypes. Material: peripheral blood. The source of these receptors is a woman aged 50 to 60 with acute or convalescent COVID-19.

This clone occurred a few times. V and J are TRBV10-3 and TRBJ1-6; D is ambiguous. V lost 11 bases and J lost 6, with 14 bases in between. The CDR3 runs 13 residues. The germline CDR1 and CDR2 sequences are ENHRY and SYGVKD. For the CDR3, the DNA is TGTGCCTCCGCTGAGGCGGGTAATTCACCCCTCCACTTT. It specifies CASAEAGNSPLHF.

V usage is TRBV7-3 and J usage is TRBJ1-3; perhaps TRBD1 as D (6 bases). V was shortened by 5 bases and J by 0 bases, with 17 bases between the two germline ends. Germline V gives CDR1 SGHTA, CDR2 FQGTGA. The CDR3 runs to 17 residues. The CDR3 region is CASSVYGTPFSGNTIYF. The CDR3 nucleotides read TGTGCCAGCAGCGTCTACGGGACACCTTTCTCTGGAAACACCATATATTTT.

CDR3: CASSLRAGATNEKLFF. Here the CDR3 DNA reads TGCGCCAGCAGCTTGAGGGCGGGAGCAACTAATGAAAAACTGTTTTTT. The chain links TRBV5-1 to TRBJ1-4; D gene uncertain. CDR3 length: 16 amino acids. Germline-derived CDR1 and CDR2 are SGHRS and YFSETQ. Trimming pared 1 base from V and 0 bases from J, leaving 10 bases between.

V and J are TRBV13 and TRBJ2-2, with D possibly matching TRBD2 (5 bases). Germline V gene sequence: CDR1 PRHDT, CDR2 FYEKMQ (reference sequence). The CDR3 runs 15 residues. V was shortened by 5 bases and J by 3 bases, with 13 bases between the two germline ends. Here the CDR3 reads CASSPLGADTGELFF. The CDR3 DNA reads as TGTGCCAGCAGCCCCTTGGGAGCGGACACCGGGGAGCTGTTTTTT.

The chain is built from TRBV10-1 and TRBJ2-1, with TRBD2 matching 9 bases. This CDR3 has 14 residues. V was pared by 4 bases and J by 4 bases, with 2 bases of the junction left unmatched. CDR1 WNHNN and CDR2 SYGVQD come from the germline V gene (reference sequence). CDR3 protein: CASSGAGGYNEQFF. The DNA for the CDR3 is TGCGCCAGCAGTGGAGCGGGAGGTTACAATGAGCAGTTCTTC.

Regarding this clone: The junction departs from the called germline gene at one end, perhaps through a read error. CDR3 loop: CASSPTGGVGTDTQYF. CDR3 DNA: TGTGCTAGCAGCCCGACAGGGGGTGTAGGGACAGATACGCAGTATTTT. The V and J genes are TRBV7-7 and TRBJ2-3; TRBD1 matches 9 bases. Looked up from germline, CDR1 is SSHAT and CDR2 is FNYEAQ (reference sequence). The CDR3 covers 16 residues.

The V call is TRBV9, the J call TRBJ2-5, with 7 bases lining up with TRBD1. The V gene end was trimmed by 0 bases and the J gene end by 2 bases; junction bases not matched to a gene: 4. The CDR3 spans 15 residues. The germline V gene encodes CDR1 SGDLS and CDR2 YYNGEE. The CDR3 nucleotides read TGTGCCAGCAGCGTAGGAGGCAGGGGGCAAGAGACCCAGTACTTC. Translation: CASSVGGRGQETQYF. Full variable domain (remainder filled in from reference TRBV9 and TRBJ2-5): DSGVTQTPKHLITATGQRVTLRCSPRSGDLSVYWYQQSLDQGLQFLIQYYNGEERAKGNILERFSAQQFPDLHSELNLSSLELGDSALYFCASSVGGRGQETQYFGPGTRLLVL.

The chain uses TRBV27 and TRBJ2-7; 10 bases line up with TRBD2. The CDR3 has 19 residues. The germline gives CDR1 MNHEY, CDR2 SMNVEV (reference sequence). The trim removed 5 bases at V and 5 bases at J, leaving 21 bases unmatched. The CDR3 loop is CASSHQGAASGSLYDEQYF. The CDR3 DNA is TGTGCCAGCAGTCACCAAGGGGCGGCTAGCGGGAGCCTATACGACGAGCAGTACTTC.